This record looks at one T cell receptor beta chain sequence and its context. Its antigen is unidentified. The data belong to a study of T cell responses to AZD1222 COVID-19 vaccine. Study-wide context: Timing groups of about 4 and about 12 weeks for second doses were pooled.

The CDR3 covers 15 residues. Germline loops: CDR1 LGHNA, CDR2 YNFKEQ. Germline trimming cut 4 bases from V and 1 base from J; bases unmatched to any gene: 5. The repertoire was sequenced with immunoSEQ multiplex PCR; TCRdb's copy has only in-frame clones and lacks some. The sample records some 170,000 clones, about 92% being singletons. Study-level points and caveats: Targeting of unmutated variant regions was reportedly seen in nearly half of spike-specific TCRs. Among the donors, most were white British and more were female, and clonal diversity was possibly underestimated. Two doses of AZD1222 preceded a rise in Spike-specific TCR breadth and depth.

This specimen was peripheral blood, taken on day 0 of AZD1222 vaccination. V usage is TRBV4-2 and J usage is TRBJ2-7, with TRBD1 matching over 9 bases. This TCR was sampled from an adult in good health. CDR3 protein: CASSLSTGGSYEQYF. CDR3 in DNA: TGTGCCAGCAGCCTCTCGACAGGGGGTTCCTACGAGCAGTACTTC.